This paragraph covers one TCR beta chain sequence. The clone's antigen remains unknown. Per-base qualities were not stored, and no clone one base away is much larger. The source of the sample is a study of cytomegalovirus exposure and HLA in healthy donors listed by TCRdb under 2017. As for the study more broadly: In an earlier analysis of some 550 of the donors, around 290 Gb of sequence data and 90 million to 120 million unique TCR beta sequences from about 180 million T cells were reported. All discovery cohort repertoires had been generated on a single sequencing platform. Among around 400 genotyped donors of the cohort, an average of roughly 230,000 unique TCR beta nucleotide sequences was sequenced per donor, of which roughly 17% were non-productive. Donor age, sex, ethnicity and CMV serostatus were collected together with the repertoire data. HLA typing covered class I and class II loci at four-digit resolution. Among the roughly 390 genotyped donors, about 83% belonged to the genetic ancestry cluster associated with self-reported Caucasian donors. To predict cytomegalovirus infection status, the study brought together high-throughput TCR immunosequencing, statistical association of individual TCRs with disease status, and machine learning. Besides the first cohort of approximately 710 subjects, a separate validation cohort made up of over a hundred different subjects was used. The number of typed donors differed by locus: roughly 629-630 for A, B, C, DRB1 and DQB1; 500 to 550 for DQA1; around 610 for DPA1; and some 450 for DPB1. Because of strong linkage in the cohort, five DR-DQ haplotypes were treated as single units for association and clustering. The study used immunosequencing to profile the T cell repertoires of hundreds of subjects and linked those repertoires to cytomegalovirus serostatus. In a later analysis, previously published TCR beta repertoires from several hundred donors were re-analyzed and high-resolution HLA genotyping was added so that TCR occurrence patterns could be studied. In the later analysis, no new phenotypic data were used to find candidate immune exposures; instead, reliance was placed on TCR beta sequences and their occurrence across donors. An early release covering roughly 600 HLA-typed donors comprised approximately 290 gigabases of sequencing data and around 80 million unique TCR sequences. The study aimed to test whether cataloging public T cell receptors could reveal signatures of past pathogen exposure. Genome-wide SNP genotypes for about 60% of the roughly 700 donors were used in a later genetic analysis, which treated that subset as a discovery cohort. To decide whether each TCR beta V gene segment behaved as functional or pseudogenic, an earlier analysis of some 570 of the donors relied on high-throughput TCR beta sequencing. The full study reports these points: Because the 87-base-pair reads could not distinguish some IMGT-functional V segments, including TRBV6-2 and TRBV6-3, those segments were excluded. Presence/absence analyses assumed roughly uniform sequencing depth across donors, an assumption that may not hold. A further reported finding was that TCR beta sequences accurately predicted the HLA-A and HLA-B alleles for most subjects in the first cohort. Assigning TCR associations to individual alleles was difficult when HLA alleles, especially DR and DQ, strongly co-occurred. In a later analysis, HLA-associated TCR beta chains were found to be more clonally expanded and to have lower generation probabilities than equally common non-associated chains. Immune exposure information for the cohort was limited to CMV serostatus. A cluster of highly shared sequence variants was judged likely to represent a technical artifact of the sequencing pipeline. An earlier analysis of around 600 of the donors showed that most TCR beta V segments appeared in productive rearrangements either about 87% or about 30% of the time, which broadly matched IMGT annotations. Linkage disequilibrium might explain the correlated functional status among segregating V segments, but an unknown experimental factor could not be excluded. Three of the identified cytomegalovirus-associated TCR beta chains were confirmed in vitro to be specific for cytomegalovirus antigens. HLA typing was unavailable for some donors at each locus, so association tests used only the typed subset. A later genetic analysis associated a missense DCLRE1C variant with V-gene and J-gene trimming of TCR beta chains, and an independent cohort replicated the association. A later analysis found that most CMV-associated TCR beta chains appeared HLA-restricted, with HLA associations seemingly driven largely by CMV exposure. A later analysis associated some 17,000 TCR beta sequences with specific HLA alleles at a false discovery rate of 0.05. In the study, some 160 TCR beta chains were listed as associated with cytomegalovirus. In this cohort, only TCR beta chains were sequenced, and detectable features were limited by the absence of alpha or paired-chain data. According to a later analysis, TCR association rates differed among HLA loci, with DRB1 alleles showing the most associated TCRs and HLA-C alleles showing the fewest. The classifier was reported to diagnose cytomegalovirus status with high specificity and sensitivity in both the original cohort and the validation cohort. The authors suggested that the approach could potentially be generalized to other disease states and immunological phenotypes. A later genetic analysis reported fewer N-insertions in productive TCRs among donors in an Asian-associated ancestry cluster than the roughly 700-donor mean. Because counts were too low, seventeen rarely observed V segments, including chromosome 9 orphons, were left out of the earlier analysis of approximately 500 of the donors. Most TCR sequences were seen in very few donors, while some public TCRs were found in many individuals. In a later analysis, several top co-occurrence clusters were reported to appear linked to parvovirus B19, influenza, CMV and Epstein-Barr virus.

Receptor libraries were prepared by the immunoSEQ multiplex PCR assay. For the multiplex PCR, a mixture combining 60 forward primers for TCR Vbeta segments and 13 reverse primers for TCR Jbeta segments was used. The CDR3 region of rearranged TCR beta genes was amplified from genomic DNA by a multiplex PCR assay. The amplified TCR beta libraries were sequenced on the Illumina HiSeq System as 87-base-pair reads. From the authors' description of their analysis: In a later analysis, some 80 million unique TCR beta chains were counted across the roughly 670 repertoires, and some 10 million of these chains were shared by at least two donors. Raw reads were error-corrected and collapsed into unique sequences by a nearest-neighbor algorithm in which closely related sequences were merged to remove PCR and sequencing errors. V, D and J gene segments were assigned by aligning CDR3 sequences to IMGT reference sequences. For a sequence to be retained, a match of at least six nucleotides was required to both a V gene segment and a J gene segment. Rearrangements were classified as productive when the CDR3 lacked stop codons and remained in frame with V and J, and all other rearrangements were classified as non-productive. CDR3 was defined by IMGT convention, running from the second conserved V-encoded cysteine to the conserved J-encoded phenylalanine. The earlier analysis of about 610 of the donors excluded sequences that lacked an unambiguous match to a single V gene segment. An earlier analysis of approximately 590 of the donors called V segments functional above 56.7% productive rearrangements and segregating when the between-donor standard deviation exceeded 5%. A statistical classification framework was built to diagnose cytomegalovirus status from the catalog of TCR beta chain sequences. V and J gene assignment, in a later analysis, came from comparing TCR nucleotide sequences with IMGT/GENE-DB human TR gene sequences. A later analysis assigned CDR3 sequences and most-parsimonious VDJ recombination scenarios with the TCRdist pipeline. In a later analysis, every TCR beta chain was defined by the combination of its CDR3 amino acid sequence and its V-gene family, and reads without a unique V-gene family were dropped. A later analysis removed 550 to 700 highly shared, low-generation-probability nucleotide sequences to deal with suspected cross-contamination and a sequencing artifact. In a later analysis, a clonal expansion index was calculated for each public chain from normalized within-repertoire ranks of inferred template counts. A later analysis computed generation probabilities with a VDJ recombination model fitted to out-of-frame rearrangements, and checked the results against IGoR. In a later analysis, TCR-TCR, TCR-HLA and TCR-CMV co-occurrence was scored with hypergeometric tests, and a repertoire-size bias correction was applied to TCR pairs. In a later analysis, false discovery rates were estimated by permuting HLA or CMV assignments 20 times. In a later analysis, co-occurring TCRs were grouped using DBSCAN, with TCRdist sequence similarity added in when clustering inside HLA-allele-positive subsets. Repertoires with fewer than 30,000 or more than 120,000 public chains were left out of co-occurrence clustering, as were about 5 repertoires with anomalous nucleotide sharing. TCRdb provides this immuneACCESS table in a form limited to in-frame rearrangements. Some clones are lacking; in checked studies, under half of them reflect an unresolved V gene, and why the rest are absent is not known. That table is the source of V, J and clone size, and D and trimming were worked out from the DNA. The sample has 150,000 to 200,000 clones on record, 82% of them singletons. The ten largest clones represent roughly 1.6% of the sample.

In total, 666 healthy bone marrow donors made up the cohort. At the time of sampling, every cohort member was nominally healthy, though immune exposures that went unrecorded were likely present. The donor was CMV seropositive and belonged to the group of 250 to 300 seropositive cohort members. Every donor gave a peripheral blood sample, and the peripheral blood mononuclear cells from that sample were used for TCR beta sequencing. The Qiagen DNeasy Blood Extraction Kit was used to extract genomic DNA from the blood cell samples. V is cut back by 2 bases and J by 5 bases, with 8 bases in the junction unmatched. From its cysteine to its phenylalanine, the CDR3 spans 16 amino acids. The DNA shown is the 48-base CDR3, in frame from base 1. From a lookup of the germline V gene, CDR1 and CDR2 are SGHTA and FQGTGA.

The chain uses TRBV7-3 and TRBJ2-5; TRBD2 fits 10 bases in the junction. Sequencing was carried out using PBMCs. The sequence was obtained from a girl under 18 in good health and CMV-seropositive. The CDR3 region reads CASSLSVAGGRETQYF. Read as DNA, the sequence is TGTGCCAGCAGCTTATCAGTAGCGGGAGGTCGGGAGACCCAGTACTTC.